This entry concerns a single T cell receptor (beta chain). Its matching antigen is unknown. These data are taken from a study of T cells in narcolepsy. Germline values: CDR1 MNHEY, CDR2 SMNVEV (reference sequence). The CDR3 runs 16 residues. V was trimmed by 3 bases and J by 0 bases, leaving 14 bases between them. General study results and limits: Healthy controls reportedly lacked the autoreactive clonotypes serially found in patients' blood.

Produced via immunoSEQ multiplex PCR; TCRdb's table is partial and in-frame only. The sample records 36,000 or so clones, about 85% being singletons. The TCR was taken from a human donor with narcolepsy. The chain combines TRBV27 with TRBJ1-2; no firm D call. Material: CD45RA- memory CD4+ T cells from PBMCs. The CDR3 nucleotides read TGTGCCAGCAGTTTGGCCCGCCACGCAGCTAACTATGGCTACACCTTC. Its translation: CASSLARHAANYGYTF.